This T cell receptor (beta chain) originates from a study of blood T cell repertoires in COVID-19. Data came from immunoSEQ multiplex PCR; TCRdb stores just in-frame clones and leaves some out. The sample consists of a few hundred thousand clones, around 85% of them appearing once. The ends were cut back, 8 bases at V and 1 base at J, with 14 bases in the middle. The CDR3 is made up of 14 amino acids. Germline CDR1 and CDR2: MNHEY and SVGAGI. The receptor comes from a woman between 45 and 60 years old with acute or convalescent COVID-19. Sequences were obtained from peripheral blood. V usage is TRBV6-5 and J usage is TRBJ2-5; D ambiguous. In nucleotides, the CDR3 is TGTGCCAGCCGTCCGGTGGCGGTCCAAGAGACCCAGTACTTC. This gives the protein CASRPVAVQETQYF.